The present entry profiles one TCR beta chain with its context. No antigen is known for it. This specimen belongs to a study of CXCR3-negative and CXCR3-positive naive CD8 T cells. Study-wide results and caveats: More hydrophobic TRB CDR3s occurred in CXCR3-positive than in CXCR3-negative naive cells.

UMI labels and 5' RACE were used to prepare the TRB cDNA libraries. From the 5' RACE reads, TCRdb lists one entry per CDR3 protein and no DNA. Recorded for this sample: some 47,000 distinct CDR3 sequences. The CDR3 is 14 residues long. Germline CDR1 is SGHAT and CDR2 is FQNNGV. The V and J genes are TRBV11-2 and TRBJ2-3. The source of this sequence is a human donor in good health. Some clones in this sample may be carry-over from other donors' samples. The sequencing sample was made of naive CXCR3+ CD8+ T cells from blood. Subset described: CD45RO-CCR7+CD27+CD95- naive CD8+ T cells expressing CXCR3 (TNR3+). CDR3 loop: CASGLAAGTDTQYF.